Reported below is one TCR beta chain. There is no known antigen for this receptor. No base quality values were provided; no much bigger clone lies one nucleotide off. The sample belongs to a study of blood T cell repertoires in COVID-19 (TCRdb year 2020). Some background on the complete study: Collaborator samples came from the United States, Italy and Spain and covered acute and convalescent phases of COVID-19. The material from the prospective study consisted of cDNA or gDNA derived from T cells, B-cell-depleted T cells, or PBMCs. Subjects who had been exposed to COVID-19, were actively infected with it, or had recovered from it provided the deeply sampled blood TCRbeta repertoires that made up the dataset. The repertoires were released in a freely available public database meant as a resource for research on the immune response to SARS-CoV-2. Samples came from the ongoing ImmuneRACE study (first 160 participants) plus 1,254 subjects from 6 global collaborators. The sample metadata nearly always contained a de-identified subject ID, COVID-19 status, age in years and sex. Where available, HLA class I and class II types were taken from metadata supplied by the sample provider and were not determined by assay-based typing.

The collaborating institutions used their own protocols to collect whole blood in K2EDTA tubes. For TCRbeta analysis, collaborators shipped samples as frozen whole blood, isolated PBMCs, or DNA extracted from either of those sample types. The immunoSEQ Assay, a bias-controlled multiplex PCR, was used to amplify TCRbeta CDR3 regions from genomic DNA. In the authors' own workflow: Nucleated cell counts per sample were estimated from amplification of reference gene primers within the assay. To quantify the absolute abundance of each unique TCRbeta CDR3 rearrangement, sequence reads were collapsed and filtered. For each sample, productive Simpson clonality was calculated by taking the square root of Simpson's diversity index across productive rearrangements. TCRdb mirrors the immuneACCESS table, restricted to in-frame sequences. Some clones are absent from its copies; in checked studies, under half trace to an unresolved V gene, and the reason for the others is unknown. That table furnishes V, J and clone size, whereas the DNA furnished D and trimming. This sample comprises 73,000 or so clones, approximately 92% of them detected only once. Approximately 14% of the sample lies in the top ten.

Beyond this particular receptor, the publication reports: Clinical and demographic metadata were provided uncurated, with the amount varying by source and participant.

This TCR derives from a human donor with active COVID-19. The donor label of this sample is uncertain. Sequencing used peripheral blood.

This receptor carries the CDR3 CASSVAPGVEYEQYF. The DNA reads TGTGCCAGCAGCGTAGCACCGGGGGTAGAGTACGAGCAGTACTTC. Here the chain combines TRBV9 and TRBJ2-7, and possibly TRBD2, on 6 matching bases. According to the germline V gene, CDR1 reads SGDLS and CDR2 reads YYNGEE. Deletion took 0 bases off V and 4 bases off J, with a span of 14 bases between the germline ends. The CDR3 contains 15 residues, cysteine and phenylalanine counted. The kept DNA is CDR3 alone, 45 bases in frame from the first base.